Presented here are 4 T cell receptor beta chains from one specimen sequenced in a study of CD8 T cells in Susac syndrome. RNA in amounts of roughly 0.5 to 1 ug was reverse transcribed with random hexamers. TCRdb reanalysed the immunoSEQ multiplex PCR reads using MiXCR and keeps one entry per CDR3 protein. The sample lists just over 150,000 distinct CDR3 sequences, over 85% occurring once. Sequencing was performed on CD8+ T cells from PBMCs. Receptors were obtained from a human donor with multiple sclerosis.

Here the CDR3 reads CSGGLSSDEQFF. In DNA, the CDR3 is TGCAGTGGGGGCCTATCATCCGATGAGCAGTTCTTC. The chain recombines TRBV29-1 with TRBJ2-1; maybe TRBD1 (6 bases). CDR3 length equals 12 residues. Germline CDR1 SQVTM, CDR2 ANQGSEA.

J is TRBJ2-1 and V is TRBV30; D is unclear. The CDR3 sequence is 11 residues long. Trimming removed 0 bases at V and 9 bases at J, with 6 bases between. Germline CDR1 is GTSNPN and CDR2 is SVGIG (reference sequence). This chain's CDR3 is CAWSVSSEQFF. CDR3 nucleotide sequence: TGTGCCTGGAGTGTTAGCTCTGAGCAGTTCTTC. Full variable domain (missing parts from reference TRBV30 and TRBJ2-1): SQTIHQWPATLVQPVGSPLSLECTVEGTSNPNLYWYRQAAGRGLQLLFYSVGIGQISSEVPQNLSASRPQDRQFILSSKKLLLSDSGFYLCAWSVSSEQFFGPGTRLTVL.

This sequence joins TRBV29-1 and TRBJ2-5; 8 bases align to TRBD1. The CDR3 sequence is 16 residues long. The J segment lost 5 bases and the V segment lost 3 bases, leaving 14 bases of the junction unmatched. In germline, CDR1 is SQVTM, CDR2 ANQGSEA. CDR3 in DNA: TGCAGCGTTGACGGACAGGGTGGGACCCTGATGGAGACCCAGTACTTC. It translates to CSVDGQGGTLMETQYF.

CDR3 in DNA: TGTGCCAGCAGTTTCTTACCAATCGGACGGGAGGAGGCAACTAATGAAAAACTGTTTTTT. This encodes CASSFLPIGREEATNEKLFF. This sequence joins TRBV6-5 and TRBJ1-4; D is unclear. Trimming took 4 bases from V and 0 from J, leaving 24 bases between them. Germline V lookup: CDR1 MNHEY, CDR2 SVGAGI. The CDR3 length is 20 residues.